This T cell receptor (beta chain) comes out of a study of blood T cell repertoires in COVID-19. Per the original data handling: Amplification of reference gene primers provided the estimated nucleated cell counts. Method: immunoSEQ multiplex PCR; TCRdb's copy keeps in-frame clones and lacks some. V and J calls and clone size are given by that table; D and trimming were obtained from the DNA. The data contain about 140,000 clones, 86% of them singletons. Deletions cut 6 bases from V and 6 bases from J, with 14 bases between. The CDR3 has 13 amino acids. Germline V lookup: CDR1 SNHLY, CDR2 FYNNEI. The receptor was derived from a woman aged 55 to 70 with acute or convalescent COVID-19. V gene TRBV2 combines with J gene TRBJ1-2, with D possibly being TRBD1 (6 bases). The sample consisted of peripheral blood. The CDR3 region is CASSSDSLHGYTF. The CDR3 DNA reads as TGTGCCAGCAGCTCGGACAGCCTGCATGGCTACACCTTC.